This record covers a single T cell receptor (beta chain). The data were taken from a study of blood T cell repertoires in COVID-19. The overall study: Sources were T cells, B-cell-depleted T cells, or PBMCs; the material itself was cDNA or gDNA.

V lost 3 bases, J lost 5 bases, and 13 bases lay in between. The CDR3 has 13 amino acids. CDR1 DFQATT and CDR2 SNEGSKA come from the germline V gene (reference sequence). Using immunoSEQ multiplex PCR, the repertoire was profiled, and TCRdb retains in-frame clones only, with some absent. In the table there are 80,000 or so clones, 70% to 90% of which are singletons. Source material: peripheral blood. This receptor was obtained from a man aged 45-65 years with COVID-19, enrolled during active disease. The chain has TRBV20-1 and TRBJ2-5; D is possibly TRBD2 (5 bases). As DNA, the CDR3 is TGCAGTGCTAGTCGCCCGGGCGGGGAGACCCAGTACTTC. Translation: CSASRPGGETQYF.